Listed below are T cell receptor beta chains from one sample, sequenced in a study of identical twins. TCRdb re-derived calls from the 5' RACE reads in MiXCR, one entry per CDR3 protein. In the table there are hundreds of thousands of distinct CDR3 sequences, more than 9% of which are singletons. These same data were also listed under a study on yellow fever vaccine responses in identical twins.

Sequencing input: CD8+ T cells sorted from blood. The receptors originated from a young woman in good health. The CDR3 runs from the conserved cysteine through the conserved F or W. Fields, in order: J gene, clone size, V gene, CDR3 length, D gene, CDR3 protein, CDR3 DNA. A D gene is named only where the DNA matches it firmly. Clone size is given for some rows only: seen once, a few or many times, or a class if the clone is expanded.

J: TRBJ2-1; size: NA; V: TRBV11-2; length: 15; D: NA; CDR3: CASSLGAGSVYEQFF; DNA: TGTGCCAGCAGCCTTGGGGCGGGATCGGTCTATGAGCAGTTCTTC
J: TRBJ2-3; size: NA; V: TRBV20-1; length: 16; D: TRBD1; CDR3: CSARQTGWDHTDTQYF; DNA: TGCAGTGCTAGACAGACAGGGTGGGATCACACAGATACGCAGTATTTT
J: TRBJ2-1; size: few; V: TRBV4-1; length: 15; D: TRBD2; CDR3: CASRAGTSGNNEQFF; DNA: TGCGCCAGCAGAGCCGGGACTAGCGGTAACAATGAGCAGTTCTTC
J: TRBJ2-1; size: NA; V: TRBV11-2; length: 18; D: TRBD2; CDR3: CASSLEARLAGLNNEQFF; DNA: TGTGCCAGCAGCTTAGAAGCGCGACTAGCGGGGTTAAACAATGAGCAGTTCTTC
J: TRBJ1-4; size: few; V: TRBV7-9; length: 13; D: NA; CDR3: CASSLTGYEKLFF; DNA: TGTGCCAGCAGCTTAACAGGTTACGAAAAACTGTTTTTT
J: TRBJ2-1; size: few; V: TRBV7-9; length: 13; D: NA; CDR3: CASSLGGTFEQFF; DNA: TGTGCCAGCAGCTTAGGTGGAACGTTTGAGCAGTTCTTC
J: TRBJ2-2; size: NA; V: TRBV5-6; length: 19; D: NA; CDR3: CASSSGQASAQVNTGELFF; DNA: TGTGCCAGCAGCTCGGGCCAGGCTAGCGCACAAGTGAACACCGGGGAGCTGTTTTTT
J: TRBJ2-1; size: NA; V: TRBV27; length: 14; D: TRBD2; CDR3: CASRPSGSWYEQFF; DNA: TGTGCCAGCAGACCTAGCGGGAGCTGGTATGAGCAGTTCTTC
J: TRBJ2-3; size: few; V: TRBV7-6; length: 16; D: TRBD2; CDR3: CASSLEGRGATDTQYF; DNA: TGTGCCAGCAGCTTAGAGGGGCGGGGGGCCACAGATACGCAGTATTTT
J: TRBJ2-6; size: many; V: TRBV28; length: 17; D: NA; CDR3: CASSLEPSSSGANVLTF; DNA: TGTGCCAGCAGTTTGGAACCCTCTAGCTCTGGGGCCAACGTCCTGACTTTC
J: TRBJ2-1; size: few; V: TRBV7-2; length: 15; D: NA; CDR3: CASSLRERSYNEQFF; DNA: TGTGCCAGCAGCTTAAGGGAGAGATCCTACAATGAGCAGTTCTTC
J: TRBJ2-1; size: NA; V: TRBV2; length: 13; D: NA; CDR3: CASSEFRSNEQFF; DNA: TGTGCCAGCAGTGAGTTTCGGAGTAATGAGCAGTTCTTC
J: TRBJ2-1; size: NA; V: TRBV9; length: 13; D: NA; CDR3: CASSTPGRNEQFF; DNA: TGTGCCAGCAGCACCCCCGGGCGCAATGAGCAGTTCTTC
J: TRBJ1-6; size: few; V: TRBV27; length: 17; D: TRBD1; CDR3: CASSLAHLQGVGSPLHF; DNA: TGTGCCAGCAGTTTAGCCCACCTACAGGGGGTTGGCTCACCCCTCCACTTT
J: TRBJ2-6; size: NA; V: TRBV12-3/TRBV12-4; length: 21; D: TRBD1; CDR3: CASSFRTGPGQGASGANVLTF; DNA: TGTGCCAGCAGCTTTAGAACTGGACCGGGACAGGGGGCATCTGGGGCCAACGTCCTGACTTTC
J: TRBJ2-1; size: many; V: TRBV10-3; length: 11; D: NA; CDR3: CATEDYNEQFF; DNA: TGTGCCACCGAGGACTACAATGAGCAGTTCTTC
J: TRBJ2-1; size: few; V: TRBV11-1; length: 19; D: TRBD1; CDR3: CASSEDLRDRRKWYNEQFF; DNA: TGTGCCAGCAGCGAAGACCTCCGGGACAGGAGAAAATGGTACAATGAGCAGTTCTTC
J: TRBJ2-1; size: NA; V: TRBV5-1; length: 13; D: TRBD2; CDR3: CATAPGLEAEQFF; DNA: TGCGCCACCGCCCCGGGACTAGAGGCTGAGCAGTTCTTC
J: TRBJ2-5; size: few; V: TRBV24-1; length: 14; D: TRBD1; CDR3: CATSGQGAGKTQYF; DNA: TGTGCCACCAGTGGACAGGGGGCAGGCAAGACCCAGTACTTC
J: TRBJ1-2; size: few; V: TRBV7-8; length: 14; D: NA; CDR3: CASSPRPTGEPYTF; DNA: TGTGCCAGCAGCCCCCGTCCGACAGGCGAACCCTACACCTTC
J: TRBJ1-1; size: few; V: TRBV4-1; length: 15; D: NA; CDR3: CASSQKEGGNTEAFF; DNA: TGCGCCAGCAGCCAAAAGGAGGGGGGGAACACTGAAGCTTTCTTT
J: TRBJ1-6; size: NA; V: TRBV19; length: 17; D: NA; CDR3: CASSIGSRQATGSPLHF; DNA: TGTGCCAGTAGTATAGGTTCCCGGCAGGCGACCGGTTCACCCCTCCACTTT
J: TRBJ2-3; size: NA; V: TRBV28; length: 14; D: TRBD1; CDR3: CASSLTGAEDTQYF; DNA: TGTGCCAGCAGTTTGACAGGGGCAGAAGATACGCAGTATTTT
J: TRBJ2-5; size: NA; V: TRBV11-3; length: 16; D: TRBD2; CDR3: CASSPWTSGIQETQYF; DNA: TGTGCCAGCAGCCCCTGGACTAGCGGCATCCAAGAGACCCAGTACTTC
J: TRBJ2-1; size: NA; V: TRBV2; length: 11; D: NA; CDR3: CASSGTRGGFF; DNA: TGTGCCAGCAGCGGCACTCGGGGCGGGTTCTTC
J: TRBJ2-1; size: NA; V: TRBV10-3; length: 16; D: TRBD1; CDR3: CAIKNDRDRDYNEQFF; DNA: TGTGCCATCAAAAATGACCGGGACAGGGATTACAATGAGCAGTTCTTC
J: TRBJ2-1; size: NA; V: TRBV29-1; length: 14; D: TRBD1; CDR3: CSVEPGQGNNEQFF; DNA: TGCAGCGTAGAGCCGGGACAGGGTAACAATGAGCAGTTCTTC
J: TRBJ1-5; size: NA; V: TRBV4-1; length: 15; D: NA; CDR3: CASSQELTSNQPQHF; DNA: TGCGCCAGCAGCCAAGAACTGACAAGCAATCAGCCCCAGCATTTT
J: TRBJ2-3; size: few; V: TRBV4-1; length: 16; D: TRBD2; CDR3: CASSQAPSGDTDTQYF; DNA: TGCGCCAGCAGCCAAGCCCCTAGCGGGGACACAGATACGCAGTATTTT
J: TRBJ2-1; size: few; V: TRBV3-1; length: 17; D: NA; CDR3: CASSQELRGVHSNEQFF; DNA: TGTGCCAGCAGCCAAGAGCTTCGGGGAGTACATTCCAATGAGCAGTTCTTC
J: TRBJ2-7; size: few; V: TRBV28; length: 13; D: NA; CDR3: CASSSGLSAEQYF; DNA: TGTGCCAGCAGCTCTGGACTGTCGGCGGAGCAGTACTTC
J: TRBJ2-1; size: NA; V: TRBV6-1; length: 15; D: TRBD2; CDR3: CASSPLLGTRNEQFF; DNA: TGTGCCAGCAGTCCCCTCTTGGGGACTAGAAATGAGCAGTTCTTC
J: TRBJ1-6; size: many; V: TRBV4-1; length: 16; D: NA; CDR3: CASSLRTVSYNSPLHF; DNA: TGCGCCAGCAGCCTAAGGACGGTCTCCTATAATTCACCCCTCCACTTT
J: TRBJ2-7; size: NA; V: TRBV7-9; length: 14; D: NA; CDR3: CASSPSASSYEQYF; DNA: TGTGCCAGCAGTCCCTCCGCCAGTTCCTACGAGCAGTACTTC
J: TRBJ1-2; size: few; V: TRBV19; length: 12; D: NA; CDR3: CASGQGILGYTF; DNA: TGTGCCAGTGGGCAGGGAATTCTTGGCTACACCTTC
J: TRBJ1-1; size: few; V: TRBV28; length: 13; D: NA; CDR3: CASRPIMNTEAFF; DNA: TGTGCCAGCAGGCCTATAATGAACACTGAAGCTTTCTTT
J: TRBJ2-7; size: many; V: TRBV7-9; length: 12; D: NA; CDR3: CASKDALNEQYF; DNA: TGTGCCAGCAAGGACGCGTTGAACGAGCAGTACTTC
J: TRBJ2-3; size: NA; V: TRBV2; length: 13; D: NA; CDR3: CATSPSYTDTQYF; DNA: TGTGCCACCTCCCCAAGTTACACAGATACGCAGTATTTT
J: TRBJ1-4; size: many; V: TRBV7-8; length: 15; D: NA; CDR3: CASSLQTGLNEKLFF; DNA: TGTGCCAGCAGCTTACAGACAGGACTTAATGAAAAACTGTTTTTT
J: TRBJ1-5; size: NA; V: TRBV20-1; length: 13; D: TRBD1; CDR3: CSARQGIDQPQHF; DNA: TGCAGTGCCCGACAGGGGATCGATCAGCCCCAGCATTTT
J: TRBJ1-2; size: many; V: TRBV5-1; length: 16; D: TRBD1; CDR3: CASSRGQGGSLYGYTF; DNA: TGCGCCAGCAGCCGCGGACAGGGTGGTTCCCTCTATGGCTACACCTTC
J: TRBJ2-1; size: NA; V: TRBV12-3/TRBV12-4; length: 15; D: TRBD2; CDR3: CASSFGSGAHNEQFF; DNA: TGTGCCAGCAGTTTTGGTAGCGGGGCTCACAATGAGCAGTTCTTC
J: TRBJ1-5; size: few; V: TRBV24-1; length: 14; D: NA; CDR3: CATSDSAYNQPQHF; DNA: TGTGCCACCAGTGATTCGGCCTACAATCAGCCCCAGCATTTT
J: TRBJ2-1; size: NA; V: TRBV15; length: 14; D: TRBD1; CDR3: CATSRDRGSNEQFF; DNA: TGTGCCACCTCCCGGGACAGGGGATCCAATGAGCAGTTCTTC
J: TRBJ2-7; size: many; V: TRBV12-3/TRBV12-4; length: 14; D: NA; CDR3: CASSLAGVDYEQYF; DNA: TGTGCCAGCAGTTTAGCAGGGGTTGACTACGAGCAGTACTTC
J: TRBJ2-1; size: NA; V: TRBV28; length: 14; D: NA; CDR3: CASQRLGDYNEQFF; DNA: TGTGCCAGCCAGCGACTAGGGGACTACAATGAGCAGTTCTTC
J: TRBJ2-3; size: many; V: TRBV12-3/TRBV12-4; length: 16; D: TRBD1; CDR3: CASSLAGTGLADTQYF; DNA: TGTGCCAGCAGTTTAGCCGGGACAGGGCTCGCAGATACGCAGTATTTT
J: TRBJ1-1; size: NA; V: TRBV2; length: 14; D: NA; CDR3: CASEDAQGPPEAFF; DNA: TGTGCCAGCGAGGACGCACAGGGTCCCCCTGAAGCTTTCTTT
J: TRBJ1-5; size: few; V: TRBV6-5; length: 16; D: NA; CDR3: CASSYSIVYSNQPQHF; DNA: TGTGCCAGCAGTTACTCGATTGTCTATAGCAATCAGCCCCAGCATTTT
J: TRBJ1-6; size: NA; V: TRBV13; length: 16; D: NA; CDR3: CASSSGWGTRNSPLHF; DNA: TGTGCCAGCAGTTCCGGGTGGGGGACGCGAAATTCACCCCTCCACTTT
J: TRBJ2-2; size: NA; V: TRBV28; length: 15; D: NA; CDR3: CASSFRFSIPGELFF; DNA: TGTGCCAGCAGTTTTCGGTTCTCCATCCCCGGGGAGCTGTTTTTT
J: TRBJ2-2; size: NA; V: TRBV9; length: 12; D: NA; CDR3: CASRTGTGELFF; DNA: TGTGCCAGTCGCACGGGCACCGGGGAGCTGTTTTTT
J: TRBJ1-2; size: NA; V: TRBV4-1; length: 16; D: TRBD1; CDR3: CASSQVRTGIGYGYTF; DNA: TGCGCCAGCAGCCAAGTGAGGACAGGGATCGGCTATGGCTACACCTTC
J: TRBJ2-6; size: few; V: TRBV20-1; length: 18; D: NA; CDR3: CSARSSGQGYSGANVLTF; DNA: TGCAGTGCTAGATCGTCGGGGCAGGGTTATTCTGGGGCCAACGTCCTGACTTTC
J: TRBJ2-1; size: NA; V: TRBV6-1; length: 13; D: NA; CDR3: CASSTQAYNEQFF; DNA: TGTGCCAGCAGTACACAGGCCTACAATGAGCAGTTCTTC
J: TRBJ2-3; size: many; V: TRBV6-1; length: 13; D: NA; CDR3: CASSAGIPDTQYF; DNA: TGTGCCAGCAGTGCCGGGATTCCAGATACGCAGTATTTT
J: TRBJ1-1; size: NA; V: TRBV9; length: 13; D: NA; CDR3: CASSEGGGTEAFF; DNA: TGTGCCAGCAGCGAGGGGGGGGGCACTGAAGCTTTCTTT
J: TRBJ2-1; size: NA; V: TRBV6-2/TRBV6-3; length: 20; D: TRBD2; CDR3: CASSYSGLAGGLSSYNEQFF; DNA: TGTGCCAGCAGTTACTCGGGACTAGCGGGGGGCCTTAGCTCCTACAATGAGCAGTTCTTC
J: TRBJ2-4; size: NA; V: TRBV2; length: 15; D: NA; CDR3: CASSEGGVAKNIQYF; DNA: TGTGCCAGCAGTGAAGGCGGAGTAGCCAAAAACATTCAGTACTTC